This T cell receptor beta chain was captured in a study of T cell responses to AZD1222 COVID-19 vaccine. Across the whole study: Second doses were pooled across both intervals (about 4 or about 12 weeks). Study-wide findings and caveats: Nearly half of the spike-specific TCRs reportedly recognize variant regions that carry no mutations. Spike-specific TCR breadth and depth went up after people got two AZD1222 doses.

Regarding this clone: Its cognate antigen is unknown.

In germline, CDR1 is LGHDT, CDR2 YNNKEL (reference sequence). There are 20 residues in the CDR3. V shed 4 bases and J shed 0 bases, with 22 bases lying between them. Some clones are missing from TCRdb's copy, which holds only in-frame ones; the method was immunoSEQ multiplex PCR. The table lists about 120,000 clones, more than 75% of them singletons, with approximately 3.5% in the top ten. The receptor was derived from an adult in good health. This rearrangement joins TRBV3-1 (or the pseudogene TRBV3-2) to TRBJ1-6; TRBD1 is a possible D gene (5 bases). Sequenced material: peripheral blood, taken on day 0 of AZD1222 vaccination. CDR3 nucleotide sequence: TGTGCCAGCAGCCTGAGGGCAGGGAATGTTAGGAGCTCCTATAATTCACCCCTCCACTTT. Its protein product is CASSLRAGNVRSSYNSPLHF.